This T cell receptor (beta chain) was sequenced in a study of cytomegalovirus exposure and HLA in healthy donors. Overall study findings and caveats: According to a later analysis, TCR clusters from the first cohort tended to co-occur in the 120 or so validation repertoires. Whilst most TCR sequences proved rare, a subset of public TCRs occurred across many donors. A few of the chains that were CMV-associated were confirmed in vitro to be specific for CMV antigens.

The V and J ends lost 6 bases and 2 bases, in that order; junction bases with no gene match: 5. The CDR3 sequence is 14 residues long. In germline, CDR1 is MNHNY, CDR2 SVGAGI (reference sequence). This clone was found once. Its antigen is not identified. Repertoires were generated with immunoSEQ multiplex PCR, while TCRdb's copy carries only in-frame clones and drops some. The repertoire holds 97,000 or so clones, with approximately 94% as singletons. The sample consisted of PBMCs. The sequence was obtained from a young woman in good health and CMV-seronegative. The rearrangement links TRBV6-6 to TRBJ2-3, with 7 bases that match TRBD1. The CDR3 reads CASSGTANTDTQYF. The CDR3 region has the DNA TGTGCCAGCAGCGGGACAGCGAACACAGATACGCAGTATTTT.